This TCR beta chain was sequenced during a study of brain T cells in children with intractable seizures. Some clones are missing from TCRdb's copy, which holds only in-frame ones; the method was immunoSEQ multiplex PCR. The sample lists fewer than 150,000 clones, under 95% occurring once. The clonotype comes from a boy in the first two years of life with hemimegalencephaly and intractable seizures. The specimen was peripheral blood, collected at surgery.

CDR3 sequence (DNA): TGTGCCAGCTCCCGACAGAGTGGTACTGAAGCTTTCTTT. It translates to CASSRQSGTEAFF. The V call is TRBV18, the J call TRBJ1-1; the D gene is possibly TRBD1 (5 bases). The CDR3 has 13 amino acids. CDR1 and CDR2 from the germline V gene are KGHSH and LQKENI. V was cut by 6 bases and J by 5 bases, with 13 bases left in between.